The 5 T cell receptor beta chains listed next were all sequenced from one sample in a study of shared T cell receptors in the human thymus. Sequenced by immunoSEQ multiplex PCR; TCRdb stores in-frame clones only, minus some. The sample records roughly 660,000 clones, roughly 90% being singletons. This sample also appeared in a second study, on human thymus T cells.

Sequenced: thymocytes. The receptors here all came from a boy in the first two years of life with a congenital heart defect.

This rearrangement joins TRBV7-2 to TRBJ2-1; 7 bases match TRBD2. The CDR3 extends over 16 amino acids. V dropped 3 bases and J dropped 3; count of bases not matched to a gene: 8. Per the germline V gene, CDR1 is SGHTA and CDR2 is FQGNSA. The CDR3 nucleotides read TGTGCCAGCAGCTTTGCTAGCGGAATAAACTACAATGAGCAGTTCTTC. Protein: CASSFASGINYNEQFF.

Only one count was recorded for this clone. The CDR3 DNA reads as TGCAGCGTCGACAAACAGGGAGGGGGGGACACTGAAGCTTTCTTT. It yields the protein CSVDKQGGGDTEAFF. The chain joins TRBV29-1 to TRBJ1-1; a weak D match, TRBD1 (6 bases). The length of the CDR3 is 15 residues. Germline V gene sequence: CDR1 SQVTM, CDR2 ANQGSEA. The ends were cut back, 6 bases at V and 3 bases at J, with 20 bases in the middle. Using reference TRBV29-1 and TRBJ1-1 for the parts outside the CDR3, the full variable domain is SAVISQKPSRDICQRGTSLTIQCQVDSQVTMMFWYRQQPGQSLTLIATANQGSEATYESGFVIDKFPISRPNLTFSTLTVSNMSPEDSSIYLCSVDKQGGGDTEAFFGQGTRLTVV.

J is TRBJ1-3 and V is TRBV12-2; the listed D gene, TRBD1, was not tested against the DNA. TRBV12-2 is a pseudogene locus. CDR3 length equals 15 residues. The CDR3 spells CASRLNRGPGNTIYF. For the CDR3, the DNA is TGTGCAAGTCGCTTAAACAGGGGACCTGGAAACACCATATATTTT.

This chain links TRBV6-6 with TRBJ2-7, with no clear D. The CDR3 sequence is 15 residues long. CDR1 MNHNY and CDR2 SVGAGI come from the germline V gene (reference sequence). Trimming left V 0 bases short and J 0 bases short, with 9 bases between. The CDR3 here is CASSYSLLSSYEQYF. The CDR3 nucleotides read TGTGCCAGCAGTTACTCCCTCCTGAGCTCCTACGAGCAGTACTTC.

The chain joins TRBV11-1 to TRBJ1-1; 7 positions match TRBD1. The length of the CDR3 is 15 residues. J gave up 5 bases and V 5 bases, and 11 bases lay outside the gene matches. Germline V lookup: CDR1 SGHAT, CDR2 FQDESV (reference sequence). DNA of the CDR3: TGTGCCAGCAGCCCTAGACAGGGTACCCGAACTGAAGCTTTCTTT. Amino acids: CASSPRQGTRTEAFF.